One and the same sample provided the 7 T cell receptor beta chains below, sequenced in a study of blood T cell repertoires in COVID-19. Using immunoSEQ multiplex PCR, the repertoire was profiled, and TCRdb retains in-frame clones only, with some absent. This sample carries about 140,000 clones, about 80% of them seen once, and the ten largest clones take around 3.2%. Sequences were obtained from PBMCs or T cells enriched from blood (not recorded which). The receptors shown here come from a woman in her fifties or sixties who had recovered from COVID-19.

This chain uses TRBV25-1 with TRBJ2-7; 11 positions agree with TRBD1. CDR3 length: 16 residues. CDR1 MGHDK and CDR2 SYGVNS come from the germline V gene. V lost 3 bases and J lost 6; bases outside the gene matches: 10. The CDR3 sequence is CASSDPRTGGLLEQYF. CDR3 sequence (DNA): TGTGCCAGCAGTGACCCAAGGACAGGGGGCCTTCTCGAGCAGTACTTC.

This clone was seen a handful of times. The chain recombines TRBV9 with TRBJ1-3; 10 bases match TRBD1. The CDR3 sequence is 18 residues long. Germline CDR1 SGDLS, CDR2 YYNGEE. V was pared by 3 bases and J by 3 bases, with 12 bases of the junction left unmatched. The CDR3 loop is CASSGYDRGQSYGNTIYF. Here the CDR3 DNA reads TGTGCCAGCAGCGGATACGACAGGGGGCAGAGCTATGGAAACACCATATATTTT. The full variable domain, rest sourced from reference TRBV9 and TRBJ1-3, is DSGVTQTPKHLITATGQRVTLRCSPRSGDLSVYWYQQSLDQGLQFLIQYYNGEERAKGNILERFSAQQFPDLHSELNLSSLELGDSALYFCASSGYDRGQSYGNTIYFGEGSWLTVV.

The chain couples TRBV6-5 to TRBJ1-6; no clear D gene. Germline V lookup: CDR1 MNHEY, CDR2 SVGAGI. V was cut by 6 bases and J by 4 bases, with 10 bases left in between. This CDR3 contains 14 residues. The CDR3 DNA sequence: TGTGCCAGCAGCCGCCAGTTATATAATTCACCCCTCCACTTT. Its translation: CASSRQLYNSPLHF.

The table lists this clone with a count of one. The V gene is TRBV5-4, the J gene TRBJ2-3, with 9 bases fitting TRBD2. The germline gives CDR1 SGHNT, CDR2 YYREEE (reference sequence). V shed 1 base, J shed 1 base, and the junction held 1 base outside the gene matches. The CDR3 spans 15 residues. CDR3 in amino acids: CASSLRTSGTDTQYF. DNA for the CDR3: TGTGCCAGCAGCTTGAGGACTAGCGGCACAGATACGCAGTATTTT. Together with reference TRBV5-4 and TRBJ2-3, the CDR3 gives the full variable domain: ETGVTQSPTHLIKTRGQQVTLRCSSQSGHNTVSWYQQALGQGPQFIFQYYREEENGRGNFPPRFSGLQFPNYSSELNVNALELDDSALYLCASSLRTSGTDTQYFGPGTRLTVL.

The V gene is TRBV4-2, the J gene TRBJ1-4, with D possibly being TRBD1 (6 bases). Per the germline V gene, CDR1 is LGHNA and CDR2 is YNFKEQ. The CDR3 totals 16 residues. The V gene lost 0 bases and the J gene lost 3 bases, with 11 bases spanning the gap. This chain's CDR3 is CASSQDGQRANEKLFF. CDR3 in DNA: TGTGCCAGCAGCCAAGATGGACAGAGGGCTAATGAAAAACTGTTTTTT.

This sequence joins TRBV5-1 and TRBJ1-2; D may be TRBD1 (6 bases). The V end was cut by 0 bases, the J end by 4 bases, with 10 bases between. Germline V CDR1 and CDR2: SGHRS, YFSETQ. The CDR3 length is 14 residues. The CDR3, as DNA: TGCGCCAGCAGCTTGGAGGGGGAGGGCTATGGCTACACCTTC. Translating gives CASSLEGEGYGYTF.

V and J are TRBV7-8 and TRBJ2-7; 9 positions match TRBD2. The CDR3 totals 17 residues. CDR1 is SGHVS and CDR2 is FQNEAQ in the germline V gene. Trimming removed 0 bases from V and 3 bases from J; junction bases left unmatched: 9. CDR3 loop: CASSLALRLAGHYEQYF. CDR3 nucleotide sequence: TGTGCCAGCAGCTTAGCGCTGAGGCTAGCGGGACACTACGAGCAGTACTTC. Full variable domain (outside the CDR3, taken from reference TRBV7-8 and TRBJ2-7): GAGVSQSPRYKVAKRGQDVALRCDPISGHVSLFWYQQALGQGPEFLTYFQNEAQLDKSGLPSDRFFAERPEGSVSTLKIQRTQQEDSAVYLCASSLALRLAGHYEQYFGPGTRLTVT.